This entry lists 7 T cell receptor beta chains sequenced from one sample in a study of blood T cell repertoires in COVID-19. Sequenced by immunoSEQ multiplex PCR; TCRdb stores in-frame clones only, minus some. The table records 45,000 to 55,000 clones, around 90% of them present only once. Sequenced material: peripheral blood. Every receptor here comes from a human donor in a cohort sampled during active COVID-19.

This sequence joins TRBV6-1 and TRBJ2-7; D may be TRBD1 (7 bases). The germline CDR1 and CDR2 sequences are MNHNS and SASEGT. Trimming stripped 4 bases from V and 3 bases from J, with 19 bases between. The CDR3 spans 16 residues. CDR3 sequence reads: CASSVAVRDSNYEQYF. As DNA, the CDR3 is TGTGCCAGCAGTGTAGCGGTCCGGGACAGCAACTACGAGCAGTACTTC.

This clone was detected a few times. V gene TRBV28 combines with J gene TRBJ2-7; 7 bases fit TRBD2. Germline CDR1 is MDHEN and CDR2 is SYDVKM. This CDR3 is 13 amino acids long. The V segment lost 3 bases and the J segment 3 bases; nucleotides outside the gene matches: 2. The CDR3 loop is CASSLTGGYEQYF. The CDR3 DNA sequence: TGTGCCAGCAGTTTGACGGGGGGCTACGAGCAGTACTTC.

CDR3 protein: CASSQGQGKGRSYNEQFF. As DNA, the CDR3 is TGTGCCAGCAGCCAAGGACAGGGGAAGGGTCGCTCCTACAATGAGCAGTTCTTC. V usage is TRBV14 and J usage is TRBJ2-1; TRBD1 aligns across 8 bases. V lost 1 base and J lost 0; bases outside the gene matches: 8. The length of the CDR3 is 18 residues. Germline assignment: CDR1 SGHDN and CDR2 FVKESK.

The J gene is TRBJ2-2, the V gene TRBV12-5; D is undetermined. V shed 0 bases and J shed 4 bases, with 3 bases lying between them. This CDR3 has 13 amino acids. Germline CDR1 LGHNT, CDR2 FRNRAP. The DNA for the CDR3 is TGTGCTAGTGGTTTGGTGAGCACCGGGGAGCTGTTTTTT. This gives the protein CASGLVSTGELFF. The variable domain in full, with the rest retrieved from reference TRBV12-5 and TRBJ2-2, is DARVTQTPRHKVTEMGQEVTMRCQPILGHNTVFWYRQTMMQGLELLAYFRNRAPLDDSGMPKDRFSAEMPDATLATLKIQPSEPRDSAVYFCASGLVSTGELFFGEGSRLTVL.

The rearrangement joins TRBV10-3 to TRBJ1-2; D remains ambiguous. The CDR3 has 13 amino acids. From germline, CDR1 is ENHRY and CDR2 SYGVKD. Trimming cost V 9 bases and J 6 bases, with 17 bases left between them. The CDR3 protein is CAIQALPNDGYTF. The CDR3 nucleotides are TGTGCCATTCAGGCTCTTCCTAATGATGGCTACACCTTC.

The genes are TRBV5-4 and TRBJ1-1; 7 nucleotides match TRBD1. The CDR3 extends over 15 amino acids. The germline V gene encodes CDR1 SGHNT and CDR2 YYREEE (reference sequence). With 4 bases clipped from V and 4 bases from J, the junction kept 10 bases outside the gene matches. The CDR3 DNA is TGTGCCAGCAGCCCCAAACAGGGGATAGGCACTGAAGCTTTCTTT. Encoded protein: CASSPKQGIGTEAFF. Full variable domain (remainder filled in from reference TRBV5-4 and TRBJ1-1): ETGVTQSPTHLIKTRGQQVTLRCSSQSGHNTVSWYQQALGQGPQFIFQYYREEENGRGNFPPRFSGLQFPNYSSELNVNALELDDSALYLCASSPKQGIGTEAFFGQGTRLTVV.

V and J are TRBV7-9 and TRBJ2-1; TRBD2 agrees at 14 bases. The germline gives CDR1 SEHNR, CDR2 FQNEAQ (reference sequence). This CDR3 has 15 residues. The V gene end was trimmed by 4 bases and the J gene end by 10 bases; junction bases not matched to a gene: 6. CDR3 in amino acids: CASSSTSGRANEQFF. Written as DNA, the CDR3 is TGTGCCAGCAGCTCGACTAGCGGGAGGGCCAACGAGCAGTTCTTC.